The present T cell receptor beta chain was sequenced within a study of T cell responses to AZD1222 COVID-19 vaccine. Clones were sequenced by immunoSEQ multiplex PCR, and TCRdb holds only the in-frame ones, with some missing. The sample has approximately 150,000 clones, around nine tenths seen once. As to this clone: The antigen remains unidentified.

Study-wide points: A reported finding is that nearly half of spike-specific TCRs target unmutated variant regions. Just a handful of people given AZD1222 tested seropositive at baseline.

This specimen consisted of peripheral blood, obtained on day 0 of AZD1222 vaccination. This clonotype was sampled from an adult in good health.

The CDR3 DNA sequence: TGTGCCAGCACCTTCGCTGACAGGGGCAGGAGTCAGCCCCAGCATTTT. It yields the protein CASTFADRGRSQPQHF. The chain recombines TRBV28 with TRBJ1-5; 8 nucleotides align to TRBD1. Germline assignment: CDR1 MDHEN and CDR2 SYDVKM. The CDR3 runs to 16 residues. Trimming removed 7 bases from V and 6 bases from J; junction bases left unmatched: 14.